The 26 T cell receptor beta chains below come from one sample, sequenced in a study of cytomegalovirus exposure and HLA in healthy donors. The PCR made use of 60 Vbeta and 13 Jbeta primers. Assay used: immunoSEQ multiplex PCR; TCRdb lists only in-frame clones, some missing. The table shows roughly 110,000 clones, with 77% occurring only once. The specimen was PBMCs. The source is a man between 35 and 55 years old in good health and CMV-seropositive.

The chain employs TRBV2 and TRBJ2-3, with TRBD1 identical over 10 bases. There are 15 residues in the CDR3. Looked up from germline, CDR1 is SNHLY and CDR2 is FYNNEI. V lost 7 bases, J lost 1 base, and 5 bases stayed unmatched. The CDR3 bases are TGTGCCAGCATTAGGACAGGGGGAGGCACAGATACGCAGTATTTT. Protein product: CASIRTGGGTDTQYF.

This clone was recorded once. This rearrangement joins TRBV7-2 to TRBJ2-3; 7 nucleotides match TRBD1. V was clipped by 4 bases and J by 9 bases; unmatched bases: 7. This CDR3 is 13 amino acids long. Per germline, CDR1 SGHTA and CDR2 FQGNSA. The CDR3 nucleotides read TGTGCCAGCAGCTGGGGACAGTCGGAGACGCAGTATTTT. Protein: CASSWGQSETQYF.

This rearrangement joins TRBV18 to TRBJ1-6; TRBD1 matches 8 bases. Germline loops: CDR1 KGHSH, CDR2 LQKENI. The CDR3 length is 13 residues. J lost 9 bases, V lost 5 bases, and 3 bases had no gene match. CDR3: CASSADRVSPLHF. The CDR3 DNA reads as TGTGCCAGCTCAGCGGACAGGGTTTCACCCCTCCACTTT.

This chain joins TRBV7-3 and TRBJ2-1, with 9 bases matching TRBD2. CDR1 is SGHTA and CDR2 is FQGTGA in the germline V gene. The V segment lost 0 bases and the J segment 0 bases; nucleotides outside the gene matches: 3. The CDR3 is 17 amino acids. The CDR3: CASSLTFSGSSYNEQFF. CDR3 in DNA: TGTGCCAGCAGCTTAACGTTTAGCGGGAGCTCCTACAATGAGCAGTTCTTC.

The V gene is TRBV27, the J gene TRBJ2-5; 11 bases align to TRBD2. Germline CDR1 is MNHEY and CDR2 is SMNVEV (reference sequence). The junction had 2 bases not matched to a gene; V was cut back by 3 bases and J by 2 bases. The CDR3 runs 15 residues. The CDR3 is CASSFSSGGQETQYF. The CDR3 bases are TGTGCCAGCAGTTTCTCTAGCGGGGGGCAAGAGACCCAGTACTTC.

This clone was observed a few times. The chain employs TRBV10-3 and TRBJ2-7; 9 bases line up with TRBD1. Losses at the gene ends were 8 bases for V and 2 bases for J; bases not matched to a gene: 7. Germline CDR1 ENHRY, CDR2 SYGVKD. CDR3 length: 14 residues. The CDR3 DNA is TGTGCCATCGGACCGACAGGGGGAGCCTACGAGCAGTACTTC. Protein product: CAIGPTGGAYEQYF.

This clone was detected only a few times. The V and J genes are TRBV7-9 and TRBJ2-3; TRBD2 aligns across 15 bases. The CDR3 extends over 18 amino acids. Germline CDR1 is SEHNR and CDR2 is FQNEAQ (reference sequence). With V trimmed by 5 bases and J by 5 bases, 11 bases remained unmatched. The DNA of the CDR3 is TGTGCCAGCAGCGGACTAGCGGGGGGGCCGCGTGATAGAGATACGCAGTATTTT. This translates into CASSGLAGGPRDRDTQYF.

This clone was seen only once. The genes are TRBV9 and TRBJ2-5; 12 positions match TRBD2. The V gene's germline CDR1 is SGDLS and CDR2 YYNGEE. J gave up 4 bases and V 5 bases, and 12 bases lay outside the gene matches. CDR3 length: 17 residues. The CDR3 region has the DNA TGTGCCAGCAGTAGCGGCTCTAGCGGGGGGGCGTCAGAGACCCAGTACTTC. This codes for CASSSGSSGGASETQYF.

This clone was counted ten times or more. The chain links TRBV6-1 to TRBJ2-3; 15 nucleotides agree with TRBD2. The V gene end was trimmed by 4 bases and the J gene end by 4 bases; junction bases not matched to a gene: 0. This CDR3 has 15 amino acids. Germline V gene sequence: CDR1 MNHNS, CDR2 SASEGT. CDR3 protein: CASSGTSGGADTQYF. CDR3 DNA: TGTGCCAGCAGTGGGACTAGCGGGGGGGCAGATACGCAGTATTTT.

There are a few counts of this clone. The CDR3 DNA follows: TGTGCCAGCAGCTCCTGGCAGGGTGGCTACACCTTC. It yields the protein CASSSWQGGYTF. The chain links TRBV28 to TRBJ1-2; TRBD1 is a possible D gene (5 bases). The V gene's germline CDR1 is MDHEN and CDR2 SYDVKM. The CDR3 is made up of 12 amino acids. V was cut by 6 bases and J by 7 bases, with 12 bases left in between.

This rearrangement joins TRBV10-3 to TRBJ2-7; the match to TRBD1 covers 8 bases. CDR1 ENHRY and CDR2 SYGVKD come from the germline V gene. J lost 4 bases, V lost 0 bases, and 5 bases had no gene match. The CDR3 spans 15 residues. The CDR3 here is CAISESGTGKYEQYF. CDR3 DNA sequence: TGTGCCATCAGTGAGTCGGGGACAGGTAAATACGAGCAGTACTTC.

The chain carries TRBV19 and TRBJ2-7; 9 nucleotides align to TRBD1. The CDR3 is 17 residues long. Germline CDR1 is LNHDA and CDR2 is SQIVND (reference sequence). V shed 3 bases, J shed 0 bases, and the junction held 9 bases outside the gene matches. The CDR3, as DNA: TGTGCCAGTAGTATCCCGCCGGGACAGGGAAGCTCCTACGAGCAGTACTTC. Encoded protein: CASSIPPGQGSSYEQYF.

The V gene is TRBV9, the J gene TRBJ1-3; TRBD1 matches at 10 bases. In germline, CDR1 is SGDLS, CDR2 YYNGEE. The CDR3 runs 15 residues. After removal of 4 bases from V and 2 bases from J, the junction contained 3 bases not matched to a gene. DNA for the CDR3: TGTGCCAGCAGCCCCGGGACAGGGGCTGGAAACACCATATATTTT. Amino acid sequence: CASSPGTGAGNTIYF.

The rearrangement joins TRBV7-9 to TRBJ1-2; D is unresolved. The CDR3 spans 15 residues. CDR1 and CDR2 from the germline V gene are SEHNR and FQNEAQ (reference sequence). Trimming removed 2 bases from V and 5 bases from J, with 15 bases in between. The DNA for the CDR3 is TGTGCCAGCAGCTTAAGAGGAGACGAATTATATGGCTACACCTTC. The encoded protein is CASSLRGDELYGYTF.

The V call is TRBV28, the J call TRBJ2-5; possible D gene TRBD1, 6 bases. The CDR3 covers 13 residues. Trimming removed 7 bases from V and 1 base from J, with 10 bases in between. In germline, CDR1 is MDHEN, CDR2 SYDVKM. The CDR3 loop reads CASNSDSQETQYF. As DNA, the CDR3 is TGTGCCAGCAATTCGGACAGCCAAGAGACCCAGTACTTC.

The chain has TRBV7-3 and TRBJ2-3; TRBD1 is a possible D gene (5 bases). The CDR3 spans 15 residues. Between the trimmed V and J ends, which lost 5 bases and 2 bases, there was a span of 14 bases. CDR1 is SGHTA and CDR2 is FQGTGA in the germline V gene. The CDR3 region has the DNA TGTGCCAGCAGCCCATACAGGTTCCCCACAGATACGCAGTATTTT. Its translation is CASSPYRFPTDTQYF.

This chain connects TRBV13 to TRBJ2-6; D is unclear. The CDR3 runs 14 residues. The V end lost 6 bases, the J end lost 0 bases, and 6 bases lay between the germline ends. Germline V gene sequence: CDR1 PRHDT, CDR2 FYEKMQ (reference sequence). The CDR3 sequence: CASRTVSGANVLTF. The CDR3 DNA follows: TGTGCCAGCAGGACTGTCTCTGGGGCCAACGTCCTGACTTTC.

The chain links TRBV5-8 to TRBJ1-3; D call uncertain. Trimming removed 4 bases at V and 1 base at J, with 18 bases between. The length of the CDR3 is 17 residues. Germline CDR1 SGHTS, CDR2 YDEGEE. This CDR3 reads CASSLRPVTGSGNTIYF. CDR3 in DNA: TGTGCCAGCAGCCTGAGACCCGTAACCGGGTCTGGAAACACCATATATTTT. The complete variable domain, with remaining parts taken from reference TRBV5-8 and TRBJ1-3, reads EAGVTQSPTHLIKTRGQQATLRCSPISGHTSVYWYQQALGLGLQFLLWYDEGEERNRGNFPPRFSGRQFPNYSSELNVNALELEDSALYLCASSLRPVTGSGNTIYFGEGSWLTVV.

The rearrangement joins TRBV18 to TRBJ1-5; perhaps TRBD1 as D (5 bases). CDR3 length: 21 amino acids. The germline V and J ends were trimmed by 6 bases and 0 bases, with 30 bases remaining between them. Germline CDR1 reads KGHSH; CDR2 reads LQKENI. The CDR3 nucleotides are TGTGCCAGCTCCCGGAAGGCCTGGGACGCAATAGCGGCATTTAGCAATCAGCCCCAGCATTTT. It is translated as CASSRKAWDAIAAFSNQPQHF.

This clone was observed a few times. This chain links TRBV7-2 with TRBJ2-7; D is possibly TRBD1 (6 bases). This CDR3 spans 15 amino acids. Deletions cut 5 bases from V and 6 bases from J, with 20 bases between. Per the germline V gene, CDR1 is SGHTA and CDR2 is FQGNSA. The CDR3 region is CASSRQTGQVGEQYF. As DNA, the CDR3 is TGTGCCAGCAGCAGGCAGACAGGTCAGGTCGGCGAGCAGTACTTC.

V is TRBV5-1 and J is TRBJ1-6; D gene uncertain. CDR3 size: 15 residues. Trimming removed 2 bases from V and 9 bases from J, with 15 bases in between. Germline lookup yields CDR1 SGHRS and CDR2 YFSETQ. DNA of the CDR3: TGCGCCAGCAGCTTCTCCGATGTGTCCGGTTCACCCCTCCACTTT. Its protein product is CASSFSDVSGSPLHF. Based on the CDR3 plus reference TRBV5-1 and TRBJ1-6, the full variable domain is KAGVTQTPRYLIKTRGQQVTLSCSPISGHRSVSWYQQTPGQGLQFLFEYFSETQRNKGNFPGRFSGRQFSNSRSEMNVSTLELGDSALYLCASSFSDVSGSPLHFGNGTRLTVT.

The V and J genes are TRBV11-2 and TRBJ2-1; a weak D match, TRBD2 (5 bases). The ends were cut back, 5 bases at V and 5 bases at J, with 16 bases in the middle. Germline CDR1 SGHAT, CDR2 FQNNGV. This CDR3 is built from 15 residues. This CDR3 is CASSVNGVWDNEQFF. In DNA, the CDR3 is TGTGCCAGCAGCGTAAACGGGGTATGGGACAATGAGCAGTTCTTC.

The CDR3, as DNA: TGTGCCAGCAGTCCGGGGGATCTGAACACTGAAGCTTTCTTT. This sequence encodes CASSPGDLNTEAFF. The J gene is TRBJ1-1, the V gene TRBV28, with TRBD1 as a possible D gene (5 bases). V dropped 5 bases and J dropped 0 bases, with 10 bases sitting between them. CDR3 length: 14 amino acids. CDR1 MDHEN and CDR2 SYDVKM come from the germline V gene.

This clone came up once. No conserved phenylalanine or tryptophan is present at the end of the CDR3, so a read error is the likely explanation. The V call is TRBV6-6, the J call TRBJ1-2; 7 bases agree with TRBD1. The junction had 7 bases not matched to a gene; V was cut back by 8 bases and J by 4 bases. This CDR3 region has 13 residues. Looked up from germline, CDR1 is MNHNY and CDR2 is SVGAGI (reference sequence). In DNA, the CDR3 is TGTGCCAGCGCCCAGGGGGAGGTCTATGGCTACACCCTC. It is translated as CASAQGEVYGYTL.

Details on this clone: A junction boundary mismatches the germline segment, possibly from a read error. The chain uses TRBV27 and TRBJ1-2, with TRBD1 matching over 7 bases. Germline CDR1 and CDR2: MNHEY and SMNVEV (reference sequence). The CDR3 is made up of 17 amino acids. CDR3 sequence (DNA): TGTGCCAGCAGTTTATCCTGGAGGGGACAGTCACGGTATGGCTACATCTTC. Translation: CASSLSWRGQSRYGYIF.

The CDR3: CASSFAGASSYEQYF. Written as DNA, the CDR3 is TGTGCCAGCAGCTTTGCGGGGGCCAGCTCCTACGAGCAGTACTTC. V gene TRBV11-1 combines with J gene TRBJ2-5; D is possibly TRBD2 (7 bases). TRBJ2-7 explains the end of the DNA better; the J call may be wrong. The CDR3 runs 15 residues. The germline gives CDR1 SGHAT, CDR2 FQDESV (reference sequence).